These 15 T cell receptor beta chains share one sample of origin, sequenced in a study of technical replicates of blood from a handful of donors. Repertoires were generated with immunoSEQ multiplex PCR, while TCRdb's copy carries only in-frame clones and drops some. The sample yields roughly 62,000 clones, 91% seen once. The source material was PBMCs. The receptors stem from a human donor in good health. Some clones in this sample may be carry-over from other donors' samples.

The genes are TRBV4-2 and TRBJ1-3; D uncertain. The germline V gene has CDR1 LGHNA and CDR2 YNFKEQ. CDR3 length equals 15 residues. Trimming shortened V by 1 base and J by 1 base, and 8 bases separated the two germline ends. The DNA of the CDR3 is TGTGCCAGCAGCCAAGTCATACTATCTGGAAACACCATATATTTT. This sequence encodes CASSQVILSGNTIYF.

This chain links TRBV6-1 with TRBJ1-1, with D perhaps matching TRBD1 (6 bases). CDR1 is MNHNS and CDR2 is SASEGT in the germline V gene. The CDR3 runs 13 residues. V lost 4 bases, J lost 5 bases, and 11 bases lay in between. The CDR3 region is CASSANRVTEAFF. In DNA form, the CDR3 reads TGTGCCAGCAGTGCAAACAGGGTTACTGAAGCTTTCTTT.

The chain carries TRBV5-1 and TRBJ2-7; no firm D call. Germline CDR1 SGHRS, CDR2 YFSETQ. V lost 0 bases and J 1 base, leaving 8 bases between the germline ends. The CDR3 runs to 14 residues. CDR3 in amino acids: CASSLGPGSYEQYF. The CDR3 region has the DNA TGCGCCAGCAGCTTGGGCCCAGGTTCCTACGAGCAGTACTTC.

The V call is TRBV7-2, the J call TRBJ1-4, with 8 bases aligning to TRBD1. The CDR3 totals 13 residues. CDR1 is SGHTA, CDR2 FQGNSA, per germline. The junction had 1 base not matched to a gene; V was cut back by 5 bases and J by 5 bases. DNA of the CDR3: TGTGCCAGCAGCAGGGACAGGAATGAAAAACTGTTTTTT. Its protein is CASSRDRNEKLFF. Full variable domain (rest looked up from reference TRBV7-2 and TRBJ1-4): GAGVSQSPSNKVTEKGKDVELRCDPISGHTALYWYRQSLGQGLEFLIYFQGNSAPDKSGLPSDRFSAERTGGSVSTLTIQRTQQEDSAVYLCASSRDRNEKLFFGSGTQLSVL.

V gene TRBV5-1 combines with J gene TRBJ1-1; weak D call: TRBD1 (5 bases). The CDR3 consists of 15 residues. Germline V CDR1 and CDR2: SGHRS, YFSETQ. The ends were cut back, 3 bases at V and 4 bases at J, with 16 bases in the middle. The CDR3 protein is CASSWSGGSGTEAFF. CDR3 sequence (DNA): TGCGCCAGCAGCTGGAGCGGGGGGAGTGGCACTGAAGCTTTCTTT. Full variable domain (outside the CDR3, taken from reference TRBV5-1 and TRBJ1-1): KAGVTQTPRYLIKTRGQQVTLSCSPISGHRSVSWYQQTPGQGLQFLFEYFSETQRNKGNFPGRFSGRQFSNSRSEMNVSTLELGDSALYLCASSWSGGSGTEAFFGQGTRLTVV.

This clone was seen a single time. The chain is built from TRBV7-9 and TRBJ2-7; TRBD2 agrees at 9 bases. V shed 5 bases and J 5 bases; nucleotides not matched to a gene: 7. The CDR3 covers 14 residues. The germline V gene has CDR1 SEHNR and CDR2 FQNEAQ (reference sequence). The CDR3 loop reads CASSREGLANEQYF. CDR3 sequence (DNA): TGTGCCAGCAGCCGAGAGGGACTAGCTAACGAGCAGTACTTC.

The V call is TRBV11-2, the J call TRBJ1-6, with D perhaps matching TRBD1 (5 bases). The CDR3 has 19 residues. The V gene lost 5 bases and the J gene lost 0 bases, with 20 bases spanning the gap. Germline V gives CDR1 SGHAT, CDR2 FQNNGV. CDR3 residues: CASSPAGGGDSSYNSPLHF. In DNA form, the CDR3 reads TGTGCCAGCAGCCCAGCCGGCGGGGGTGACAGCTCCTATAATTCACCCCTCCACTTT.

This clone was picked up one time. J is TRBJ2-4 and V is TRBV21-1; TRBD1 was called by the table and not checked on the DNA. TRBV21-1 is a recognized pseudogene. The CDR3 covers 13 residues. The CDR3 protein is CASSARGENIQYF. CDR3 in DNA: TGTGCCAGCAGCGCCAGGGGGGAAAACATTCAGTACTTC.

Only one count was recorded for this clone. The rearrangement uses TRBV4-3 and TRBJ1-2; 7 positions match TRBD1. CDR1 and CDR2 from the germline V gene are LGHNA and YSLEER. Germline trimming cut 4 bases from V and 1 base from J; bases unmatched to any gene: 3. The CDR3 is made up of 14 amino acids. CDR3 bases: TGCGCCAGCAGCCCGGACAGGAGTAACTATGGCTACACCTTC. It translates to CASSPDRSNYGYTF.

V and J are TRBV10-2 and TRBJ1-4; maybe TRBD1 (5 bases). From germline, CDR1 is WSHSY and CDR2 SAAADI. This CDR3 comprises 15 residues. Trimming took off 4 bases at V and 8 bases at J, with 17 bases between the two ends. The CDR3 coding sequence is TGCGCCAGCAGTGCTGGATTACTCTGGGGCGAAAAACTGTTTTTT. It yields the protein CASSAGLLWGEKLFF.

The chain combines TRBV4-2 with TRBJ2-2; no firm D call. Germline lookup yields CDR1 LGHNA and CDR2 YNFKEQ. V dropped 3 bases and J dropped 4 bases, with 12 bases sitting between them. The CDR3 runs 15 residues. The CDR3, as DNA: TGTGCCAGCAGCCACCTTAGAAGTTTCACCGGGGAGCTGTTTTTT. Encoded protein: CASSHLRSFTGELFF.

The chain links TRBV19 to TRBJ1-1, with 9 positions matching TRBD1. The CDR3 contains 15 residues. Germline CDR1 reads LNHDA; CDR2 reads SQIVND (reference sequence). J lost 5 bases, V lost 5 bases, and 9 bases had no gene match. Here the CDR3 DNA reads TGTGCCAGTAGTTTGACAGGGGGGGTGAGAACTGAAGCTTTCTTT. Protein product: CASSLTGGVRTEAFF.

The chain couples TRBV5-1 to TRBJ1-2; tentatively, D is TRBD1 (6 bases). V lost 3 bases and J 8 bases, leaving 20 bases between the germline ends. This CDR3 contains 15 residues. In germline, CDR1 is SGHRS, CDR2 YFSETQ. In DNA form, the CDR3 reads TGCGCCAGCAGCTCCACCGGGACACCAAAAGTCGGCTACACCTTC. Its protein is CASSSTGTPKVGYTF.

The CDR3 loop is CASRLRVGRIISNSPLHF. CDR3 DNA: TGTGCCAGCAGGTTACGTGTGGGGCGGATTATTTCTAATTCACCCCTCCACTTT. This chain connects TRBV7-2 to TRBJ1-6; TRBD1 is a possible D gene (5 bases). The CDR3 has 18 residues. V shed 6 bases and J shed 6 bases, with 24 bases lying between them. Germline CDR1 is SGHTA and CDR2 is FQGNSA.

This clone was recorded once. V usage is TRBV4-2 and J usage is TRBJ2-3, with 11 bases lining up with TRBD2. The germline CDR1 and CDR2 sequences are LGHNA and YNFKEQ. The CDR3 is 23 amino acids. The J segment lost 0 bases and the V segment lost 1 base, leaving 21 bases of the junction unmatched. The DNA for the CDR3 is TGTGCCAGCAGCCAAGTCTTCCTAGCGGGGGGAACGGGAGGGAGGGATAGCACAGATACGCAGTATTTT. Protein: CASSQVFLAGGTGGRDSTDTQYF.